The T cell receptor beta chain under discussion was sequenced for a study of cytomegalovirus exposure and HLA in healthy donors. Note on this clone: Its antigen is currently unknown.

Overall study findings and caveats: The authors later found HLA-associated TCR beta chains more clonally expanded than equally common others. Several of the most significant clusters were apparently associated with common viral pathogens in a later analysis.

This PCR relied on a set of 60 Vbeta primers and 13 Jbeta primers. Only in-frame clones appear in the TCRdb table, and some are missing; sequencing was by immunoSEQ multiplex PCR. The sample has about 160,000 clones, around 80% seen once. The CDR3 contains 14 residues. Trimming took 3 bases from V and 6 from J, leaving 11 bases between them. CDR1 and CDR2 (germline): SEHNR, FQNEAQ (reference sequence). The specimen was PBMCs. The chain has TRBV7-9 and TRBJ2-2; tentatively, D is TRBD1 (5 bases). The TCR originated in a male donor in good health and CMV-seronegative. CDR3 in amino acids: CASSLGRDPGELFF. In DNA form, the CDR3 reads TGTGCCAGCAGCTTGGGCAGGGATCCCGGGGAGCTGTTTTTT.